These 4 T cell receptor beta chains were sequenced from one sample in a study of blood T cell repertoires in COVID-19. Assay: immunoSEQ multiplex PCR; the TCRdb copy retains only in-frame clones and omits some. The sample contains around 130,000 clones, 88% of which appear only once. The sample comprised peripheral blood. These receptors were taken from a human donor with COVID-19, enrolled during active disease. The donor label of this sample is uncertain.

A note on this clone: At one end the junction does not follow the germline gene, possibly because of a read error. The rearrangement joins TRBV7-3 to TRBJ2-2; the D gene is possibly TRBD2 (7 bases). The germline V gene has CDR1 SGHTA and CDR2 FQGTGA. The CDR3 runs to 15 residues. The CDR3 spells CASSLGGAKTGELFF. In DNA form, the CDR3 reads TGTGCCAGCAGCTTAGGGGGGGCGAAGACCGGGGAGCTGTTTTTT.

The genes are TRBV7-8 and TRBJ2-3; TRBD1 matches 7 bases. CDR1 is SGHVS, CDR2 FQNEAQ, per germline. The CDR3 covers 15 residues. Germline trimming cut 1 base from V and 1 base from J; bases unmatched to any gene: 2. The CDR3 sequence is CASSLVGQGTDTQYF. In DNA, the CDR3 is TGTGCCAGCAGCTTAGTAGGACAGGGCACAGATACGCAGTATTTT.

The gene calls are TRBV6-2 or TRBV6-3 and TRBJ2-5, with TRBD1 matching over 9 bases. There are 17 residues in the CDR3. Per germline, CDR1 MNHEY and CDR2 SVGEGT. The ends lost 0 bases at V and 2 bases at J; junction bases unmatched: 7. CDR3 sequence reads: CASSYSWGQGPQETQYF. In DNA, the CDR3 is TGTGCCAGCAGTTACTCATGGGGACAGGGACCGCAAGAGACCCAGTACTTC.

The rearrangement uses TRBV2 and TRBJ2-3, with D uncertain. The CDR3 contains 12 residues. The germline CDR1 and CDR2 sequences are SNHLY and FYNNEI. Trimming pared 10 bases from V and 1 base from J, leaving 9 bases between. Here the CDR3 reads CANSGGTDTQYF. The CDR3 DNA sequence: TGTGCCAACTCCGGAGGCACAGATACGCAGTATTTT.